A single sample gave rise to the 14 T cell receptor beta chains below, sequenced in a study of sequential checkpoint blockade in melanoma. Regarding treatment: randomized to nivolumab then ipilimumab (arm A) or the reverse (arm B). The protocol was immunoSEQ multiplex PCR, while the TCRdb copy is restricted to in-frame clones and leaves out a portion. The data hold about 27,000 clones, with about 80% observed a single time. The specimen comprised CD8+ T cells sorted from blood (inferred from file names), sampled from a patient given nivolumab and ipilimumab in sequence. Receptors originate from a human donor with melanoma.

The chain is built from TRBV5-1 and TRBJ2-2; no firm D call. V dropped 3 bases and J dropped 3 bases, with 6 bases sitting between them. The CDR3 covers 13 residues. Germline V gene data show CDR1 as SGHRS and CDR2 as YFSETQ. The CDR3 nucleotides read TGCGCCAGCAGCTCCCAATACACCGGGGAGCTGTTTTTT. This sequence encodes CASSSQYTGELFF.

The rearrangement links TRBV9 to TRBJ2-1; 8 bases match TRBD1. The CDR3 has 14 amino acids. V shed 2 bases and J 9 bases; nucleotides not matched to a gene: 7. Germline V lookup: CDR1 SGDLS, CDR2 YYNGEE. This CDR3 is CASSVLAGGAEQFF. In nucleotides, the CDR3 is TGTGCCAGCAGCGTGTTGGCAGGGGGCGCTGAGCAGTTCTTC.

About this clone itself: Because it lacks the conserved phenylalanine or tryptophan at the end, this CDR3 is likely a read error. Because the CDR3's place on the DNA is in doubt, the DNA is left out and the CDR3 is given as listed by TCRdb. The chain carries TRBV30 and TRBJ1-4; the table's D gene call, TRBD1, was not cross checked with the DNA. CDR1 and CDR2 from the germline V gene are GTSNPN and SVGIG (reference sequence). The CDR3 has 10 amino acids, counting both end residues. The CDR3 protein is CAWVGDRSSC.

Remarks on this clone: The same CDR3 also results from other DNA sequences found in this sample. The CDR3 DNA reads TGCGCCAGCAGCTTAAGAGGCGGGGACTACGAGCAGTACTTC. Translated: CASSLRGGDYEQYF. The chain links TRBV5-1 to TRBJ2-7, with D possibly being TRBD2 (6 bases). The CDR3 is made up of 14 amino acids. Germline V gives CDR1 SGHRS, CDR2 YFSETQ. Trimming stripped 2 bases from V and 3 bases from J, with 12 bases between.

The J gene is TRBJ2-7, the V gene TRBV27, with a tentative D call TRBD1 (5 bases). Germline assignment: CDR1 MNHEY and CDR2 SMNVEV (reference sequence). V was cut by 2 bases and J by 2 bases, with 10 bases left in between. This CDR3 spans 14 amino acids. The CDR3 sequence is CASSLAGPAYEQYF. CDR3 in DNA: TGTGCCAGCAGTTTAGCAGGGCCGGCCTACGAGCAGTACTTC.

V usage is TRBV7-3 and J usage is TRBJ1-1; D remains unclear. The CDR3 runs 14 residues. The ends were cut back, 2 bases at V and 1 base at J, with 8 bases in the middle. Germline V gene sequence: CDR1 SGHTA, CDR2 FQGTGA. For the CDR3, the DNA is TGTGCCAGCAGCTTAGTAGGCGGGAACACTGAAGCTTTCTTT. It is translated as CASSLVGGNTEAFF. Complete variable domain (other parts from reference TRBV7-3 and TRBJ1-1): GAGVSQTPSNKVTEKGKYVELRCDPISGHTALYWYRQSLGQGPEFLIYFQGTGAADDSGLPNDRFFAVRPEGSVSTLKIQRTERGDSAVYLCASSLVGGNTEAFFGQGTRLTVV.

This clone came up many times. This chain links TRBV5-8 with TRBJ2-3; possibly TRBD2 for D (6 bases). Germline values: CDR1 SGHTS, CDR2 YDEGEE. Trimming removed 2 bases from V and 4 bases from J, with 8 bases in between. The CDR3 sequence is 13 residues long. The CDR3, as DNA: TGTGCCAGCAGCTTTCCTAGCGCAGATACGCAGTATTTT. Amino acid sequence: CASSFPSADTQYF.

The chain joins TRBV2 to TRBJ2-2; 11 nucleotides line up with TRBD2. This CDR3 has 19 residues. The J segment lost 7 bases and the V segment lost 2 bases, leaving 15 bases of the junction unmatched. Germline assignment: CDR1 SNHLY and CDR2 FYNNEI. CDR3 sequence reads: CASSELGTSGLVRGGELFF. The CDR3 DNA is TGTGCCAGCAGTGAACTTGGGACTAGCGGCCTCGTGAGGGGCGGGGAGCTGTTTTTT. The full variable domain, rest sourced from reference TRBV2 and TRBJ2-2, is EPEVTQTPSHQVTQMGQEVILRCVPISNHLYFYWYRQILGQKVEFLVSFYNNEISEKSEIFDDQFSVERPDGSNFTLKIRSTKLEDSAMYFCASSELGTSGLVRGGELFFGEGSRLTVL.

In this sample, this clone turned up once. The chain uses TRBV23-1 and TRBJ1-6; the match to TRBD1 covers 7 bases. TRBV23-1 is identified as an open reading frame with a role that is uncertain. Trimming removed 4 bases from V and 5 bases from J; junction bases left unmatched: 14. The CDR3 is made up of 18 amino acids. CDR3: CASSPPGQHQIHNSPLHF. CDR3 DNA sequence: TGCGCCAGCAGTCCACCGGGACAGCATCAGATACATAATTCACCCCTCCACTTT.

The chain recombines TRBV7-9 with TRBJ2-2, with 9 bases aligning to TRBD1. With 11 bases clipped from V and 6 bases from J, the junction kept 7 bases outside the gene matches. Looked up from germline, CDR1 is SEHNR and CDR2 is FQNEAQ (reference sequence). CDR3 length equals 13 residues. The CDR3 is CAGGTGKAGELFF. For the CDR3, the DNA is TGTGCCGGGGGGACAGGGAAGGCCGGGGAGCTGTTTTTT.

V and J are TRBV30 and TRBJ2-5; the match to TRBD1 covers 12 bases. This CDR3 is built from 14 residues. After removal of 3 bases from V and 7 bases from J, the junction contained 6 bases not matched to a gene. In germline, CDR1 is GTSNPN, CDR2 SVGIG (reference sequence). CDR3 amino acids: CAWSLGQGAGTQYF. The CDR3 DNA reads TGTGCCTGGAGCTTGGGACAGGGGGCTGGGACCCAGTACTTC.

The rearrangement links TRBV6-5 to TRBJ2-2, with 7 bases matching TRBD2. Trimming at V came to 10 bases and at J to 6 bases, leaving 11 bases not matched to a gene. In germline, CDR1 is MNHEY, CDR2 SVGAGI. This CDR3 spans 14 amino acids. CDR3 protein: CATQRGVVSGELFF. The CDR3 DNA follows: TGTGCCACTCAGCGGGGAGTGGTTTCCGGGGAGCTGTTTTTT.

The chain joins TRBV6-5 to TRBJ1-5, with 7 positions matching TRBD1. Germline V gene lookup returns CDR1 MNHEY and CDR2 SVGAGI. The CDR3 is 14 residues long. Trimming took 4 bases from V and 4 from J; bases not matched to a gene: 4. CDR3 bases: TGTGCCAGCAGTTCGGGCAGGGGGAATCAGCCCCAGCATTTT. This translates into CASSSGRGNQPQHF.

The chain links TRBV14 to TRBJ2-3; TRBD2 matches at 8 bases. Germline-derived CDR1 and CDR2 are SGHDN and FVKESK. CDR3 length equals 17 residues. Trimming cost V 3 bases and J 4 bases; bases outside gene matches: 12. The CDR3, as DNA: TGTGCCAGCAGCCACCGATCAGGAATAGCGGGGTCAGATACGCAGTATTTT. Translation: CASSHRSGIAGSDTQYF.